This TCR beta chain was captured in a study of T cell responses to AZD1222 COVID-19 vaccine. Samples with a second dose at about 4 or about 12 weeks were pooled together. Measured with immunoSEQ multiplex PCR; TCRdb has only the in-frame clones, and not every one. The profile shows roughly 150,000 clones, 75% to 90% of them singletons. The study, taken as a whole, reports: Two AZD1222 administrations were followed by greater Spike-specific TCR breadth and depth. Clonal diversity may have been underestimated, and the donors were mostly white British, with more females than males. In all cases, repertoires were sampled only after the peak T cell response.

As concerns this clone: Its antigen is unidentified.

The CDR3 runs to 14 residues. V was cut by 3 bases and J by 5 bases, with 12 bases left in between. Per germline, CDR1 SGHTA and CDR2 FQGNSA. This rearrangement joins TRBV7-2 to TRBJ2-3; a weak D match, TRBD2 (5 bases). Source: peripheral blood, taken 28 days after the second AZD1222 dose. The TCR sequence derives from an adult who received the AZD1222 COVID-19 vaccine. The DNA of the CDR3 is TGTGCCAGCAGCTTCCAGAGGGCCGGAGATACGCAGTATTTT. This sequence encodes CASSFQRAGDTQYF.